In its sample, the clone carrying this TCR beta chain was seen many times. As yet, its antigen is unknown. Generation of TCR beta libraries employed quantitative 5'-RACE incorporating molecular barcodes. TCRdb re-analysed the 5' RACE reads in MiXCR, keeping a single row per CDR3 protein. The data show about 160,000 distinct CDR3 sequences, around 16% seen once. The record originates from a study of CD8 T cells in ankylosing spondylitis. Study-wide findings and caveats: Those disease-linked clones were CD8+; they were also relatively rare in peripheral blood.

The germline V and J ends were trimmed by 7 bases and 2 bases, with 11 bases remaining between them. CDR3 size: 13 residues. This TCR derives from a male donor with ankylosing spondylitis or in good health (not recorded which). This sequence joins TRBV12-3 or TRBV12-4 and TRBJ1-2, with TRBD1 as a possible D gene (5 bases). Sequencing was carried out using blood, either unsorted or a sorted T cell fraction (not recorded which). The CDR3 sequence is CASTSGGNYGYTF. CDR3 coding DNA: TGTGCCAGCACATCGGGGGGAAACTATGGCTACACCTTC.